The 29 T cell receptor beta chains listed next were all sequenced from one sample in a study of cytomegalovirus exposure and HLA in healthy donors. Amplification used 60 Vbeta primers and 13 Jbeta primers. Profiling relied on immunoSEQ multiplex PCR, and the TCRdb table lists in-frame clones only, not all of them. The sample carries 100,000 to 150,000 clones, about 81% recorded once. What was sequenced was PBMCs. The receptor source for this set is a woman in her twenties or thirties in good health and CMV-seronegative.

V and J are TRBV6-1 and TRBJ1-1, with TRBD1 matching 7 bases. Germline assignment: CDR1 MNHNS and CDR2 SASEGT. The CDR3 runs 14 residues. The V segment lost 6 bases and the J segment 1 base; nucleotides outside the gene matches: 5. Written as DNA, the CDR3 is TGTGCCAGCAGACGGGACAGCCAGAACACTGAAGCTTTCTTT. Protein sequence: CASRRDSQNTEAFF.

Worth noting for this clone: Sequence at one end of the junction differs from germline and may be a read error. CDR3 coding DNA: TGTGCCAGCAGATACTCACAGGATTCACCCCTCCACTTT. Translation: CASRYSQDSPLHF. The genes are TRBV6-5 and TRBJ1-6; tentatively, D is TRBD1 (5 bases). The CDR3 length is 13 residues. The germline V gene encodes CDR1 MNHEY and CDR2 SVGAGI.

This clone was seen a few times. The V call is TRBV7-2, the J call TRBJ2-5; 8 bases line up with TRBD2. J was trimmed by 11 bases and V by 1 base; bases with no gene match: 6. CDR3 size: 13 residues. CDR1 SGHTA and CDR2 FQGNSA come from the germline V gene. CDR3 bases: TGTGCCAGCAGCTTAGTACTAGCGGTAGAGCAGTACTTC. It encodes CASSLVLAVEQYF.

This clone was counted a single time. The CDR3 DNA sequence: TGCAGCGTTGTTGAGTACGGGAACACTGAAGCTTTCTTT. As protein: CSVVEYGNTEAFF. The chain links TRBV29-1 to TRBJ1-1, with D unresolved. CDR3 length equals 13 residues. In germline, CDR1 is SQVTM, CDR2 ANQGSEA. V gave up 4 bases and J gave up 1 base, with 10 bases separating them.

This clone was seen more than once but under ten times. The chain joins TRBV5-4 to TRBJ2-5; a possible D gene is TRBD2 (7 bases). The CDR3 loop spans 16 amino acids. CDR1 and CDR2 (germline): SGHNT, YYREEE (reference sequence). The V gene lost 2 bases and the J gene lost 5 bases, with 19 bases spanning the gap. CDR3 sequence (DNA): TGTGCCAGCAGCTTTGGGGGGGGCATTCGGATCGAGACCCAGTACTTC. As protein: CASSFGGGIRIETQYF.

V is TRBV30 and J is TRBJ2-7, with a weak D call TRBD2 (5 bases). This CDR3 is 13 amino acids long. Germline V gene data show CDR1 as GTSNPN and CDR2 as SVGIG (reference sequence). The V gene lost 1 base and the J gene lost 1 base, with 8 bases spanning the gap. CDR3 residues: CAWSGWRSYEQYF. CDR3 nucleotide sequence: TGTGCCTGGAGTGGCTGGAGGTCCTACGAGCAGTACTTC.

The rearrangement joins TRBV7-3 to TRBJ1-1; a possible D gene is TRBD1 (5 bases). CDR1 and CDR2 (germline): SGHTA, FQGTGA. CDR3 size: 16 residues. The V end lost 0 bases, the J end lost 3 bases, and 14 bases lay between the germline ends. The CDR3 region has the DNA TGTGCCAGCAGCTTAACGGGTAGGGGCACACACACTGAAGCTTTCTTT. It yields the protein CASSLTGRGTHTEAFF.

The chain links TRBV7-3 to TRBJ2-6; 11 bases line up with TRBD1. The CDR3 has 17 amino acids. Unmatched junction bases numbered 5, after V lost 5 bases and J lost 2 bases. Per germline, CDR1 SGHTA and CDR2 FQGTGA. CDR3 in amino acids: CASSTGQGAAGANVLTF. The CDR3 nucleotides read TGTGCCAGCAGCACAGGACAGGGGGCGGCTGGGGCCAACGTCCTGACTTTC.

The J gene is TRBJ2-2, the V gene TRBV2; 9 positions match TRBD1. The CDR3 consists of 15 residues. Germline CDR1 is SNHLY and CDR2 is FYNNEI. V shed 4 bases, J shed 8 bases, and the junction held 8 bases outside the gene matches. The CDR3: CASSANRGQIGELFF. The CDR3 coding sequence is TGTGCCAGCAGTGCCAACAGGGGGCAAATAGGGGAGCTGTTTTTT.

This clone was found a few times. J is TRBJ2-1 and V is TRBV6-6; 9 bases map to TRBD1. V lost 8 bases and J lost 2; bases outside the gene matches: 4. The germline V gene has CDR1 MNHNY and CDR2 SVGAGI (reference sequence). This CDR3 is built from 14 residues. DNA of the CDR3: TGTGCCAGCGGGGGGACAGGGCCCTACAATGAGCAGTTCTTC. This encodes CASGGTGPYNEQFF.

The V and J genes are TRBV7-9 and TRBJ1-1; maybe TRBD1 (5 bases). The CDR3 spans 17 residues. Germline CDR1 reads SEHNR; CDR2 reads FQNEAQ (reference sequence). V was cut by 4 bases and J by 3 bases, with 21 bases left in between. The CDR3 protein is CASSYPPDKSPYTEAFF. The DNA of the CDR3 is TGTGCCAGCAGCTACCCTCCGGACAAATCCCCTTACACTGAAGCTTTCTTT.

For the CDR3, the DNA is TGCGCCAGCAGAGCCGGTTTGGCCTACGAGCAGTACTTC. Translated: CASRAGLAYEQYF. The chain couples TRBV5-1 to TRBJ2-7; D is uncertain. V shed 5 bases and J shed 2 bases, with 11 bases lying between them. This CDR3 comprises 13 residues. The germline CDR1 and CDR2 sequences are SGHRS and YFSETQ.

This clone was counted between two and nine times. The genes are TRBV7-9 and TRBJ1-3, with D possibly TRBD1 on 6 matching bases. The CDR3 has 13 amino acids. Germline CDR1 SEHNR, CDR2 FQNEAQ (reference sequence). V was pared by 1 base and J by 9 bases, with 10 bases between. This CDR3 reads CASSLDRDGTIYF. In DNA, the CDR3 is TGTGCCAGCAGCTTAGACAGGGACGGCACCATATATTTT. The full variable domain, its missing parts supplied by reference TRBV7-9 and TRBJ1-3, is DTGVSQNPRHKITKRGQNVTFRCDPISEHNRLYWYRQTLGQGPEFLTYFQNEAQLEKSRLLSDRFSAERPKGSFSTLEIQRTEQGDSAMYLCASSLDRDGTIYFGEGSWLTVV.

V usage is TRBV7-9 and J usage is TRBJ2-3; D might be TRBD2 (5 bases). Germline V lookup: CDR1 SEHNR, CDR2 FQNEAQ (reference sequence). The CDR3 has 17 amino acids. V shed 1 base and J shed 0 bases, with 14 bases lying between them. The CDR3 here is CASSLGLADSSTDTQYF. CDR3 sequence (DNA): TGTGCCAGCAGCTTAGGTCTAGCAGATAGCAGCACAGATACGCAGTATTTT.

The rearrangement joins TRBV9 to TRBJ2-2; TRBD1 might be the D (6 bases). Trimming pared 4 bases from V and 2 bases from J, leaving 21 bases between. Per germline, CDR1 SGDLS and CDR2 YYNGEE. The CDR3 is 18 amino acids. CDR3 DNA sequence: TGTGCCAGCAGCTCCAATCTCCCGGGACACCTAAACACCGGGGAGCTGTTTTTT. Translation gives CASSSNLPGHLNTGELFF.

The chain combines TRBV7-9 with TRBJ1-5, with D hard to call. Germline V gene data show CDR1 as SEHNR and CDR2 as FQNEAQ (reference sequence). This CDR3 comprises 12 residues. The CDR3 protein is CSTSDSNQPQHF. CDR3 DNA sequence: TGTTCCACCTCAGATAGCAATCAGCCCCAGCATTTT.

The chain is built from TRBV11-1 and TRBJ2-7; 11 bases align to TRBD1. There are 18 residues in the CDR3. In germline, CDR1 is SGHAT, CDR2 FQDESV (reference sequence). Trimming removed 1 base from V and 3 bases from J; junction bases left unmatched: 11. The CDR3 coding sequence is TGTGCCAGCAGCTTAGGAGTCTTAGAAGGGACAGGGGGCTACGAGCAGTACTTC. Translated, it gives CASSLGVLEGTGGYEQYF.

The V gene is TRBV5-4, the J gene TRBJ2-1; 9 bases are a match to TRBD1. V trimming: 4 bases; J trimming: 3 bases; junction bases outside the gene matches: 5. CDR1 is SGHNT and CDR2 is YYREEE in the germline V gene (reference sequence). The CDR3 contains 15 residues. The CDR3 bases are TGTGCCAGCAGCCCAGGACAGGGGAGCTACAATGAGCAGTTCTTC. Its translation: CASSPGQGSYNEQFF.

J is TRBJ1-2 and V is TRBV4-1; no reliable D call. This CDR3 is built from 15 residues. The V and J ends lost 4 bases and 12 bases respectively, with 24 bases between them. The germline gives CDR1 MGHRA, CDR2 YSYEKL. The CDR3 bases are TGCGCCAGCAGCCGCCCCGGGCGGGGTATCGGCTCGAACACCTTC. Translation: CASSRPGRGIGSNTF.

The chain has TRBV4-1 and TRBJ2-7; D may be TRBD1 (6 bases). Germline CDR1 reads MGHRA; CDR2 reads YSYEKL. Trimming cost V 4 bases and J 2 bases, with 15 bases left between them. This CDR3 is 15 amino acids long. For the CDR3, the DNA is TGCGCCAGCAGCCTCACCGGGACAAACCCCTACGAGCAGTACTTC. It yields the protein CASSLTGTNPYEQYF.

This clone was found once. This chain links TRBV7-9 with TRBJ1-2; 9 nucleotides match TRBD1. Germline V gives CDR1 SEHNR, CDR2 FQNEAQ (reference sequence). V shed 1 base and J 10 bases; nucleotides not matched to a gene: 7. The CDR3 runs to 14 residues. The CDR3 DNA reads TGTGCCAGCAGCTTAGAACTGGGACAGGGAACCTACACCTTC. It yields the protein CASSLELGQGTYTF.

The CDR3 reads CASSWTGGNYGYTF. In DNA, the CDR3 is TGCGCCAGCAGTTGGACAGGGGGTAACTATGGCTACACCTTC. This sequence joins TRBV4-1 and TRBJ1-2, with TRBD1 identical over 10 bases. V lost 6 bases, J lost 1 base, and 2 bases stayed unmatched. The germline gives CDR1 MGHRA, CDR2 YSYEKL. This CDR3 comprises 14 residues.

V is TRBV19 and J is TRBJ2-7; a weak D match, TRBD1 (6 bases). The CDR3 totals 13 residues. Deletions cut 5 bases from V and 2 bases from J, with 10 bases between. Per the germline V gene, CDR1 is LNHDA and CDR2 is SQIVND (reference sequence). In DNA form, the CDR3 reads TGTGCCAGTAGTCCAGGGACAACCTACGAGCAGTACTTC. It translates to CASSPGTTYEQYF.

The chain recombines TRBV30 with TRBJ2-7; D gene unclear. Germline loops: CDR1 GTSNPN, CDR2 SVGIG (reference sequence). The CDR3 contains 12 residues. V was shortened by 4 bases and J by 0 bases, with 7 bases between the two germline ends. The CDR3 sequence is CAWTIDSYEQYF. The CDR3, as DNA: TGTGCCTGGACTATCGACTCCTACGAGCAGTACTTC.

This chain uses TRBV4-3 with TRBJ2-2; TRBD2 aligns across 9 bases. The CDR3 has 16 amino acids. J gave up 3 bases and V 0 bases, and 2 bases lay outside the gene matches. Germline CDR1 and CDR2: LGHNA and YSLEER. The CDR3 sequence is CASSQEAGGDTGELFF. CDR3 coding DNA: TGCGCCAGCAGCCAAGAGGCGGGAGGGGACACCGGGGAGCTGTTTTTT.

By share, this clone counts as medium-sized. The chain employs TRBV6-1 and TRBJ1-2; D is possibly TRBD1 (6 bases). Germline assignment: CDR1 MNHNS and CDR2 SASEGT. Trimming took 1 base from V and 7 from J, leaving 13 bases between them. The CDR3 runs to 14 residues. This CDR3 reads CASSEGQEAFGYTF. CDR3 coding DNA: TGTGCCAGCAGTGAAGGACAGGAGGCGTTTGGCTACACCTTC.

The chain has TRBV19 and TRBJ2-3, with D possibly being TRBD1 (5 bases). This CDR3 region has 14 residues. The germline V gene encodes CDR1 LNHDA and CDR2 SQIVND (reference sequence). V lost 3 bases, J lost 1 base, and 8 bases lay in between. CDR3 sequence (DNA): TGTGCCAGTAGTATGGCCAGGGGCACAGATACGCAGTATTTT. Amino acid sequence: CASSMARGTDTQYF.

The gene calls are TRBV27 and TRBJ2-7; D unresolved. With 5 bases removed from V and 1 base from J, the gap between germline ends came to 12 bases. CDR1 and CDR2 (germline): MNHEY, SMNVEV (reference sequence). This CDR3 is 14 amino acids long. CDR3 bases: TGTGCCAGCAGTCCGTCGCAGGTTTCCTACGAGCAGTACTTC. Translated, it gives CASSPSQVSYEQYF.

The rearrangement uses TRBV29-1 and TRBJ2-5; 10 bases map to TRBD2. Germline values: CDR1 SQVTM, CDR2 ANQGSEA. CDR3 length: 15 amino acids. Unmatched junction bases numbered 6, after V lost 4 bases and J lost 1 base. CDR3 DNA sequence: TGCAGCGTTGTATTAGCGGGGGGTCTCCAAGAGACCCAGTACTTC. This encodes CSVVLAGGLQETQYF.